These 4 T cell receptor beta chains share one sample of origin, sequenced in a study of blood T cell repertoires in COVID-19. The table came from immunoSEQ multiplex PCR; TCRdb's copy has only in-frame clones and leaves some out. The sample consists of a few hundred thousand clones, more than 65% of them appearing once. Sequencing used peripheral blood. The receptor source for this set is a man in his forties or fifties with active or convalescent COVID-19.

The chain is built from TRBV28 and TRBJ1-5; D ambiguous. The CDR3 extends over 16 amino acids. V was cut by 2 bases and J by 3 bases, with 14 bases left in between. The germline V gene encodes CDR1 MDHEN and CDR2 SYDVKM. Here the CDR3 reads CASSLPGIEDNQPQHF. The CDR3, as DNA: TGTGCCAGCAGTTTACCCGGCATAGAGGACAATCAGCCCCAGCATTTT.

This rearrangement joins TRBV18 to TRBJ2-1; 7 bases line up with TRBD2. Germline-derived CDR1 and CDR2 are KGHSH and LQKENI. The trim removed 2 bases at V and 4 bases at J, leaving 5 bases unmatched. There are 15 residues in the CDR3. The CDR3 protein is CASSPYSGDYNEQFF. In DNA, the CDR3 is TGTGCCAGCTCACCATACAGCGGGGATTACAATGAGCAGTTCTTC.

This rearrangement joins TRBV10-2 to TRBJ1-5, with TRBD1 as a possible D gene (5 bases). Germline V gene sequence: CDR1 WSHSY, CDR2 SAAADI. V shed 5 bases and J shed 5 bases, with 16 bases lying between them. The CDR3 extends over 15 amino acids. The CDR3 DNA reads TGCGCCAGCAGTTCTGGGACGACGGGGGATCAGCCCCAGCATTTT. Residues: CASSSGTTGDQPQHF.

The rearrangement links TRBV5-4 to TRBJ2-2, with 8 bases identical to TRBD1. The CDR3 loop spans 17 amino acids. V was pared by 4 bases and J by 0 bases, with 8 bases of the junction left unmatched. Germline V gene sequence: CDR1 SGHNT, CDR2 YYREEE (reference sequence). CDR3 DNA: TGTGCCAGCAGCACCACAGGACAGGGCGCGAACACCGGGGAGCTGTTTTTT. It encodes CASSTTGQGANTGELFF.